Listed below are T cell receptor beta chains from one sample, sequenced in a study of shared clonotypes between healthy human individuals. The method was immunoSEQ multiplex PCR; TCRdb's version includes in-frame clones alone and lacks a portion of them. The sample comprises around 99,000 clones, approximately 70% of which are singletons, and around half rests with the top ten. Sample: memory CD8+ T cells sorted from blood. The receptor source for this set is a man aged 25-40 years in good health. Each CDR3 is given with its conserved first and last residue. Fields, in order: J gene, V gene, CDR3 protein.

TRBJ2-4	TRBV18	CASSDSVGLQYF
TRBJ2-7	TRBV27	CASSTATSGRYEQYF
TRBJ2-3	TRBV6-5	CASSSLAEVTDTQYF
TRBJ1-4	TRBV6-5	CASRKGETNEKLFF
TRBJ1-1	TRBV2	CASSQGAGTEAFF
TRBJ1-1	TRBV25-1	CASSESGGGNGDTEAFF
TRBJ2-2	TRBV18	CASSSIDSNTGELFF
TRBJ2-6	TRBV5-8	CASRNTPPGANVLTF
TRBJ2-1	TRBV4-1	CASSQKVSSDYNEQFF
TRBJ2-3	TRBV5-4	CASSLQGAGDTQYF
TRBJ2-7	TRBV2	CASRDRGDEQYF
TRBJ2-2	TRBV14	CASSQDRVMDRVNGELFF
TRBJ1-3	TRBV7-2	CASSLGDIGNTIYF
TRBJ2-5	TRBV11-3	CASSSGHQETQYF
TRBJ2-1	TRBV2	CASSGTDQRYNEQFF
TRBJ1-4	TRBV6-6	CASLASCEKLFF
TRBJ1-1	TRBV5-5	CASRPGQLTEAFF
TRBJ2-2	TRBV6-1	CASSSDGNTGELFF
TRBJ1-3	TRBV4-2	CASSQDRQPGNTIYF
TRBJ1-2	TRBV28	CASMVTGDYGYTF
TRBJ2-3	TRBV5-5	CASSLEQGHTDTQYF
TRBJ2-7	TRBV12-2	CASRLRVTNPPNYEQYF
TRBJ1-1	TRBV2	CASSERMRTFF
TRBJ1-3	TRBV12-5	CASGLSAVESSGNTIYF
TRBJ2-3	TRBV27	CASSTRRPARVTDTQYF
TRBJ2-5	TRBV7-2	CASSLGSGKETQYF
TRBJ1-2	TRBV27	CASSPRDRSRGHGYTF
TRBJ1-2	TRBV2	CASTGEGASIGGYTF
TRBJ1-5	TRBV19	CASTRTGDSNQPQHF
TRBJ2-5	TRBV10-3	CAISEGAETQYF
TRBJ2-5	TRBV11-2	CASTLGGPETQYF
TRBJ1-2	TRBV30	CAWSAGNYGYTF
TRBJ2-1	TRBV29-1	CSVEVRLADTEQFF
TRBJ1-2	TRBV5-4	CASSDRPGNYGYTF
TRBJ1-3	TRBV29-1	CSALQGGSGNTIYF
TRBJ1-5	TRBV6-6	CASSFRAAGSNQPQHF